This T cell receptor beta chain was found in a study of CD8 T cells in acute hepatitis C reinfection. Study-wide background: TCRbeta of HCV NS3-1073-specific CD8+ T cells was profiled.

The CDR3 length is 14 residues. V was pared by 0 bases and J by 3 bases, with 10 bases between. Germline CDR1 reads SGHNT; CDR2 reads YYREEE (reference sequence). Indicated time point: naive CD8 control sorted from an acute-time-point sample. Study-wide findings and caveats: All groups preferentially used TRBV04 and TRBV06, which was not due to overrepresentation in the naive pool. NS3-1073 specific cells were too rare to sort at chronic follow-up.

TCRdb keeps only in-frame clones here, not all; method: immunoSEQ multiplex PCR. The sample consists of about 38,000 clones, 70% to 90% of them appearing once. This clone was recorded a few times. Its target is unknown. The clonotype comes from a woman younger than 30 who spontaneously cleared hepatitis C infection. The chain couples TRBV5-4 to TRBJ2-7; TRBD2 is a possible D gene (5 bases). The specimen was naive CD8+ T cells from PBMCs. The CDR3 region is CASSLDYGNYEQYF. CDR3 DNA: TGTGCCAGCAGCTTGGATTACGGGAACTACGAGCAGTACTTC.